This TCR beta chain was sequenced in a study of shared clonotypes between healthy human individuals. Across the whole study: For every donor, three CD4 naive, three CD4 memory, two CD8 naive and one CD8 memory plates were used.

TCRdb's table, derived via immunoSEQ multiplex PCR, lists solely in-frame clones and lacks some. The table includes about 2.4 million clones, over 85% detected once. CDR1 MDHEN and CDR2 SYDVKM come from the germline V gene. The CDR3 contains 14 residues. Trimming took 7 bases from V and 3 from J, leaving 16 bases between them. This clone was detected only once. This receptor was identified in a man between 18 and 35 years old in good health. Some clones in this sample may be carry-over from other donors' samples. V usage is TRBV28 and J usage is TRBJ2-7; tentative D call: TRBD2 (6 bases). Sample: naive CD4+ T cells from PBMCs. The subset here: CD45RA+ positively selected. As DNA, the CDR3 is TGTGCCAGCACTCCATCCCCCGGGGGCTACGAGCAGTACTTC. It specifies CASTPSPGGYEQYF.